In this sample, the clone carrying this TCR beta chain turned up a few times. Its antigen remains unknown. V was clipped by 7 bases and J by 6 bases, with 19 bases between them. The CDR3 runs 15 residues. In germline, CDR1 is MNHEY, CDR2 SVGEGT. This sample is part of a study of T cell repertoires in cytomegalovirus infection. Background on the study: Public TCR beta signatures marked donors with CMV infection and the matching HLA.

TCRdb called the reads again in MiXCR, with one record for every CDR3 protein. The data show under 450,000 distinct CDR3 sequences, about 35% seen once. The starting material was cultured PBMCs, obtained from culture after CMV antigen stimulation. This receptor was identified in a human donor in good health (CMV status not recorded). Some clones in this sample may be carry-over from other donors' samples. The rearrangement links TRBV6-2 or TRBV6-3 to TRBJ1-5; no clear D. The CDR3: CASTNSEGFGQPQHF. The CDR3 DNA reads TGTGCCAGCACCAACTCAGAAGGGTTTGGTCAGCCCCAGCATTTT.